This TCR beta chain was retrieved from a study of blood T cells in healthy people across ages (dated by TCRdb to 2015 to 2017). General notes on the study: In model experiments, roughly one uniquely barcoded TCR beta cDNA molecule per two T cells was captured by template switching. Using deep sequencing normalized with unique cDNA molecular identifiers, the study measured how TCR beta repertoire diversity changes with age. Four age groups were formed from the donors: young (average approximately 17 years), middle-aged (approximately 41), aged (62) and long-lived (roughly 88). Donors of different ages were randomly distributed across sequencing lanes to avoid experimental bias. The study analyzed two additional independent replicas of 1 million unique cDNA reads from the same blood draw for two donors, one aged 18 to 30 and one aged 80 or older. The research as a whole found: Estimates of total diversity based on one million sequenced T cells were regarded as lower bounds and as underestimates. Since profiling was done on bulk unsorted PBMCs, naive and antigen-experienced compartments could not be conclusively compared. The CMV infection status of donors was not known, potentially confounding age-related changes in expanded clonotypes. Observed TCR beta diversity per million T cells fell roughly linearly with age, and a significant reduction was already apparent by age around 36. Observed TCR beta diversity correlated strongly with the percentage of naive T cells measured by flow cytometry. Compared with the aged group, more naive CD4+ T cells, fewer expanded clones and increased TCR diversity were shown by the long-lived group, suggesting age selection.

The protocol used for the library was 5' RACE. TCRdb names Illumina HiSeq 2500 as the instrument used. A second PCR of 7 to 11 cycles was run with a J-beta primer mix and a sample-barcoded 5' primer. A unique molecular identifier was introduced onto each TCR beta cDNA molecule by a template-switch 5' adaptor carrying 12 random nucleotides. At least 3 million CDR3-containing paired-end reads were obtained from each sample. First-strand cDNA synthesis was performed from all RNA using the Mint cDNA synthesis kit, with priming by a TRBC-specific oligonucleotide. After uracil-DNA glycosylase treatment, a first 18-cycle PCR used universal primers M1SS and BC2_uni_R on all cDNA. Per the original workflow: For normalization, 1 million high-quality reads were randomly selected from each sample, with every read carrying a distinct molecular identifier. Reads sharing molecular identifiers were discarded rather than binned into consensus sequences. MiTCR, run with a Q25 quality threshold and the strictest error-elimination algorithm, handled CDR3 identification, clonotype clustering and error correction. A nonparametric unseen species model with Euler transformation was used to estimate a lower bound on total TCR beta diversity. TCRdb redid the processing of the public reads, applying fastp at Q25 and MiXCR, and retained in-frame beta chains. Every CDR3 protein is listed once, alongside the most common genes and DNA of its rows. These V and J calls originate from TCRdb's pipeline instead of the authors' own analysis. In this sample the table shows about 800,000 distinct CDR3 sequences, around 50% of which occur a single time. Less than 20% of the sample belongs to the ten largest clones.

About this clonotype: This receptor's antigen is unknown. At one boundary the junction diverges from the germline segment, which might be a read error.

The approximately 39 donors, aged about 6 to 100 years, were systemically healthy Caucasian individuals from Russia. Each donor gave around 9.8 milliliters of peripheral blood, collected into EDTA-treated Vacutainer tubes. Ficoll-Paque density-gradient centrifugation was used to isolate PBMCs, with at least 6.5 million per sample. Total RNA, at least 6 micrograms per sample, was extracted from PBMCs with Trizol reagent. For every donor, flow cytometry on a PBMC aliquot measured the percentage of naive CD45RAhigh/CD27high T cells. CDR1 DFQATT and CDR2 SNEGSKA are derived from the germline V gene (reference sequence). Including cysteine and phenylalanine, the CDR3 has 12 amino acids. The retained sequence is limited to the CDR3, 36 bases, with the frame set at the first base.

This sequence was found in a man older than 75 in good health. Sequencing was done on a sample of blood. The V and J segments used are TRBV20-1 and TRBJ2-5; 8 bases in the middle match TRBD1. The nucleotide sequence reads TGTTCTCTACAGGGGGTGGCAGAGACCCAGTACTTC. It translates to CSLQGVAETQYF.